These 20 T cell receptor beta chains came from one sample sequenced in a study of blood T cell repertoires in COVID-19. Here immunoSEQ multiplex PCR was the method, and the copy in TCRdb shows in-frame clones only, minus some. The sample carries about 390,000 clones, 87% recorded once. Sample: PBMCs or T cells enriched from blood (not recorded which). The receptors were gathered from a woman in her forties or fifties who had recovered from COVID-19.

This sequence joins TRBV30 and TRBJ2-7; D call uncertain. The CDR3 runs to 16 residues. V lost 2 bases and J 1 base, leaving 18 bases between the germline ends. CDR1 is GTSNPN, CDR2 SVGIG, per germline (reference sequence). The CDR3 nucleotides are TGTGCCTGGAGTAAAGTGGGCCTGATAAGGTCCTACGAGCAGTACTTC. Its translation: CAWSKVGLIRSYEQYF.

The genes are TRBV19 and TRBJ2-1; D possibly corresponds to TRBD2 (6 bases). This CDR3 contains 14 residues. The V gene's germline CDR1 is LNHDA and CDR2 SQIVND (reference sequence). The V gene lost 8 bases and the J gene lost 1 base, with 12 bases spanning the gap. CDR3 amino acids: CASGWRGSYNEQFF. As DNA, the CDR3 is TGTGCCAGTGGATGGAGGGGTTCCTACAATGAGCAGTTCTTC.

This clone was seen only once. This CDR3 reads CASSLAGQGGTGELFF. CDR3 DNA sequence: TGTGCCAGCAGCTTGGCGGGACAGGGCGGCACCGGGGAGCTGTTTTTT. J is TRBJ2-2 and V is TRBV5-4; TRBD1 matches at 9 bases. The trim removed 0 bases at V and 4 bases at J, leaving 4 bases unmatched. Germline loops: CDR1 SGHNT, CDR2 YYREEE (reference sequence). CDR3 size: 16 residues.

The rearrangement joins TRBV11-3 to TRBJ2-1; perhaps TRBD1 as D (7 bases). CDR1 and CDR2 (germline): SGHNT, YENEEA. The CDR3 contains 14 residues. V was trimmed by 4 bases and J by 6 bases, leaving 13 bases between them. CDR3 sequence (DNA): TGTGCCAGCAGCTCAGGGGGGTCAGTCAATGAGCAGTTCTTC. As protein: CASSSGGSVNEQFF.

This sequence joins TRBV14 and TRBJ2-1; maybe TRBD1 (6 bases). The CDR3 consists of 17 residues. CDR1 is SGHDN and CDR2 is FVKESK in the germline V gene. Trimming shortened V by 3 bases and J by 9 bases, and 24 bases separated the two germline ends. The CDR3 loop reads CASSHFFGGLRAGEQFF. The CDR3 DNA reads as TGTGCCAGCAGCCACTTCTTTGGGGGCTTGAGGGCTGGTGAGCAGTTCTTC. The full variable domain, its missing parts supplied by reference TRBV14 and TRBJ2-1, is EAGVTQFPSHSVIEKGQTVTLRCDPISGHDNLYWYRRVMGKEIKFLLHFVKESKQDESGMPNNRFLAERTGGTYSTLKVQPAELEDSGVYFCASSHFFGGLRAGEQFFGPGTRLTVL.

CDR3 nucleotides: TGTGCCAGCAGCCAACCAGGGGAGTGGGACACTGAAGCTTTCTTT. This translates into CASSQPGEWDTEAFF. The chain recombines TRBV7-9 with TRBJ1-1; D may be TRBD1 (6 bases). The length of the CDR3 is 15 residues. In germline, CDR1 is SEHNR, CDR2 FQNEAQ (reference sequence). Trimming left V 5 bases short and J 3 bases short, with 16 bases between.

The V and J genes are TRBV19 and TRBJ1-6; D is ambiguous. Germline values: CDR1 LNHDA, CDR2 SQIVND (reference sequence). This CDR3 region has 16 residues. With 4 bases removed from V and 0 bases from J, the gap between germline ends came to 10 bases. The CDR3 is CASSTFHFSYNSPLHF. CDR3 bases: TGTGCCAGTAGTACTTTTCACTTCTCCTATAATTCACCCCTCCACTTT.

This clone was observed a single time. The chain is built from TRBV2 and TRBJ2-5, with 8 bases fitting TRBD2. The V gene end was trimmed by 3 bases and the J gene end by 5 bases; junction bases not matched to a gene: 8. The CDR3 is 15 residues long. Germline-derived CDR1 and CDR2 are SNHLY and FYNNEI. CDR3 sequence reads: CASSENRGGLETQYF. The CDR3 nucleotides are TGTGCCAGCAGTGAGAACCGGGGGGGCCTGGAGACCCAGTACTTC.

This rearrangement joins TRBV29-1 to TRBJ1-2, with D possibly being TRBD1 (5 bases). Germline V gene sequence: CDR1 SQVTM, CDR2 ANQGSEA. V gave up 4 bases and J gave up 2 bases, with 11 bases separating them. The CDR3 has 13 residues. Here the CDR3 reads CSVVPGSNYGYTF. CDR3 coding DNA: TGCAGCGTTGTTCCAGGGTCCAACTATGGCTACACCTTC. Based on the CDR3 plus reference TRBV29-1 and TRBJ1-2, the full variable domain is SAVISQKPSRDICQRGTSLTIQCQVDSQVTMMFWYRQQPGQSLTLIATANQGSEATYESGFVIDKFPISRPNLTFSTLTVSNMSPEDSSIYLCSVVPGSNYGYTFGSGTRLTVV.

In this sample, this clone turned up once. This chain uses TRBV19 with TRBJ1-5; TRBD1 matches 8 bases. This CDR3 spans 16 amino acids. The trim removed 4 bases at V and 6 bases at J, leaving 11 bases unmatched. Germline V gives CDR1 LNHDA, CDR2 SQIVND (reference sequence). The CDR3 nucleotides are TGTGCCAGTAGTACCGTGTCGGCAGGGGGCTTTCAGCCCCAGCATTTT. The encoded protein is CASSTVSAGGFQPQHF.

This chain links TRBV5-1 with TRBJ2-5, with D perhaps TRBD2 (5 bases). CDR1 is SGHRS and CDR2 is YFSETQ in the germline V gene. V dropped 0 bases and J dropped 10 bases, with 16 bases sitting between them. CDR3 length equals 14 residues. The CDR3 here is CASSLDSRGAGQYF. DNA for the CDR3: TGCGCCAGCAGCTTGGACAGCCGGGGAGCAGGCCAGTACTTC.

This clone was observed once. This chain joins TRBV12-3 or TRBV12-4 and TRBJ2-3; 7 positions match TRBD2. The CDR3 length is 13 residues. V lost 11 bases, J lost 6 bases, and 11 bases stayed unmatched. The chain's CDR3 is CACHPTGGDTQYF. The CDR3 bases are TGTGCCTGTCATCCTACCGGGGGGGATACGCAGTATTTT.

The chain combines TRBV12-1 with TRBJ2-7; the D call of TRBD1 is as the table states it, not checked on the DNA. TRBV12-1 is noted as a pseudogene. This CDR3 contains 15 residues. CDR3 protein: CASSFGDRDSYEQYF. CDR3 coding DNA: TGTGCCAGCAGCTTTGGGGACAGGGACTCCTACGAGCAGTACTTC.

This chain links TRBV6-1 with TRBJ1-2, with D possibly matching TRBD1 (5 bases). Germline CDR1 is MNHNS and CDR2 is SASEGT. The CDR3 runs to 15 residues. V was shortened by 1 base and J by 5 bases, with 14 bases between the two germline ends. In DNA, the CDR3 is TGTGCCAGCAGTGAAGGCCTTGGGGCTGGGTATGGCTACACCTTC. Translated, it gives CASSEGLGAGYGYTF.

The rearrangement uses TRBV4-2 and TRBJ1-6; TRBD1 matches 9 bases. V trimming: 3 bases; J trimming: 10 bases; junction bases outside the gene matches: 13. The germline CDR1 and CDR2 sequences are LGHNA and YNFKEQ. The CDR3 has 17 amino acids. The CDR3 reads CASSHPPRTGAGSPLHF. CDR3 nucleotide sequence: TGTGCCAGCAGCCATCCCCCCCGGACAGGGGCCGGGTCACCCCTCCACTTT.

This clone showed up just once. This chain links TRBV3-1 (or the pseudogene TRBV3-2) with TRBJ1-2; D gene ambiguous. The V end was cut by 0 bases, the J end by 7 bases, with 15 bases between. The germline gives CDR1 LGHDT, CDR2 YNNKEL (reference sequence). There are 15 residues in the CDR3. The CDR3 reads CASSQDNNPVAGYTF. CDR3 DNA sequence: TGTGCCAGCAGCCAAGATAACAACCCAGTGGCTGGCTACACCTTC.

Only one count was recorded for this clone. J is TRBJ1-4 and V is TRBV2, with 10 positions matching TRBD1. Trimming at V came to 10 bases and at J to 6 bases, leaving 17 bases not matched to a gene. This CDR3 comprises 17 residues. Per the germline V gene, CDR1 is SNHLY and CDR2 is FYNNEI. The CDR3 coding sequence is TGTGCCACAGGTCGGGAAAGACAGGGGGCGCAGTATGAAAAACTGTTTTTT. Amino acids: CATGRERQGAQYEKLFF.

The V call is TRBV28, the J call TRBJ2-7; 9 bases align to TRBD1. The germline V gene has CDR1 MDHEN and CDR2 SYDVKM. CDR3 length equals 15 residues. The trim removed 7 bases at V and 4 bases at J, leaving 11 bases unmatched. DNA of the CDR3: TGTGCCAGCACAGTTCCGGACAGGGGAGGGTACGAGCAGTACTTC. Amino acids: CASTVPDRGGYEQYF.

The chain links TRBV5-1 to TRBJ2-2, with 10 nucleotides matching TRBD2. Looked up from germline, CDR1 is SGHRS and CDR2 is YFSETQ. CDR3 length: 16 amino acids. V lost 2 bases, J lost 0 bases, and 1 base stayed unmatched. The CDR3 sequence is CASSLSGGANTGELFF. Written as DNA, the CDR3 is TGCGCCAGCAGCTTAAGCGGGGGGGCGAACACCGGGGAGCTGTTTTTT. Using reference TRBV5-1 and TRBJ2-2 for the parts outside the CDR3, the full variable domain is KAGVTQTPRYLIKTRGQQVTLSCSPISGHRSVSWYQQTPGQGLQFLFEYFSETQRNKGNFPGRFSGRQFSNSRSEMNVSTLELGDSALYLCASSLSGGANTGELFFGEGSRLTVL.

V and J are TRBV11-2 and TRBJ1-5, with a possible D match to TRBD1 (6 bases). V lost 1 base, J lost 4 bases, and 11 bases lay in between. Per germline, CDR1 SGHAT and CDR2 FQNNGV. The CDR3 sequence is 15 residues long. For the CDR3, the DNA is TGTGCCAGCAGCTTAGGAGACAGGTCAAATCAGCCCCAGCATTTT. It specifies CASSLGDRSNQPQHF.